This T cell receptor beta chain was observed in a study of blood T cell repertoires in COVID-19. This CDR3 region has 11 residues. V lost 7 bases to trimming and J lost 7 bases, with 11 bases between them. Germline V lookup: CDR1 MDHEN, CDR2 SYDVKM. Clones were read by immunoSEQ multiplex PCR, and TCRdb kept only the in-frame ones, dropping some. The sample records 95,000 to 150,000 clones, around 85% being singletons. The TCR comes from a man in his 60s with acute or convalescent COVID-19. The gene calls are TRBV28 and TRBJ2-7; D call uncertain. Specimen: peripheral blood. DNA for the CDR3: TGTGCCAGCACTTCGGGTCGGGAGCAGTACTTC. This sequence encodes CASTSGREQYF.